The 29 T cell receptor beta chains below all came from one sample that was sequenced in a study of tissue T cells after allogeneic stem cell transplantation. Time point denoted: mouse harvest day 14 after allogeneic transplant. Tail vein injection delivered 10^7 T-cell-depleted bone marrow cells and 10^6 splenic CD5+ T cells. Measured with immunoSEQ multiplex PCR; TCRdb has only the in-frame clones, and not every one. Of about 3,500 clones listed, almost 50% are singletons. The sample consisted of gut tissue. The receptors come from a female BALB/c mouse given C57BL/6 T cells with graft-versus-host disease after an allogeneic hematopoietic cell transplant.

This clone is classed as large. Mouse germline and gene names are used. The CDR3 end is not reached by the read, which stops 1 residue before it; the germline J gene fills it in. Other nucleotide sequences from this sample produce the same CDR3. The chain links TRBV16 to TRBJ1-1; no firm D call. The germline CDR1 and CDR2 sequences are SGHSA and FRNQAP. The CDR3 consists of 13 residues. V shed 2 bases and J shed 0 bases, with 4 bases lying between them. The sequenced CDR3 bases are TGTGCAAGCAGCTTAACAGCAAACACAGAAGTCTTC. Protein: CASSLTANTEVF. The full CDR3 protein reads CASSLTANTEVFF.

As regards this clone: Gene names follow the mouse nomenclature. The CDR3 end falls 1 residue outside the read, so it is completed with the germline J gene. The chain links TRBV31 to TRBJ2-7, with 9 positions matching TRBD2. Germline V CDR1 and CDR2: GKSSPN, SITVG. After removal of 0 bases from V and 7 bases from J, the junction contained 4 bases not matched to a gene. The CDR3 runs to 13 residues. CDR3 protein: CAWSLMGGREQYF. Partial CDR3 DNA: TGTGCCTGGAGTCTAATGGGGGGGCGAGAACAGTAC.

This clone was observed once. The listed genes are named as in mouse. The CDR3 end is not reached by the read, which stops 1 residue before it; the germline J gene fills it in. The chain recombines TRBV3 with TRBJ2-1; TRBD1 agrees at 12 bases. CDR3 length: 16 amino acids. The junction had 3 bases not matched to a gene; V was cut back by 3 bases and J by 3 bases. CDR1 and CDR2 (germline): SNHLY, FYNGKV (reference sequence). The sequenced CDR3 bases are TGTGCCAGCAGCTTGGGACAGGGGGCGCCCTATGCTGAGCAGTTC. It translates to CASSLGQGAPYAEQF. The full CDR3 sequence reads CASSLGQGAPYAEQFF. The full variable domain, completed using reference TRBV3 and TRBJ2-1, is GPKVLQIPSHQIIDMGQMVTLNCDPVSNHLYFYWYKQILGQQMEFLVNFYNGKVMEKSKLFKDQFSVERPDGSYFTLKIQPTALEDSAVYFCASSLGQGAPYAEQFFGPGTRLTVL.

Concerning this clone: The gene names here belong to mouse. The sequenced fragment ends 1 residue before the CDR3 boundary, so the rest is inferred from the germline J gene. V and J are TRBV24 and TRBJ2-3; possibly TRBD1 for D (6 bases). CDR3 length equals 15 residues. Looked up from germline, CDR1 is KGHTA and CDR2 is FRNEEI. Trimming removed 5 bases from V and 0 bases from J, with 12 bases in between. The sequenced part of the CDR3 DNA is TGTGCCAGCAGTTCCCGGGACAAAAGTGCAGAAACGCTGTAT. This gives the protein CASSSRDKSAETLY. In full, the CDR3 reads CASSSRDKSAETLYF.

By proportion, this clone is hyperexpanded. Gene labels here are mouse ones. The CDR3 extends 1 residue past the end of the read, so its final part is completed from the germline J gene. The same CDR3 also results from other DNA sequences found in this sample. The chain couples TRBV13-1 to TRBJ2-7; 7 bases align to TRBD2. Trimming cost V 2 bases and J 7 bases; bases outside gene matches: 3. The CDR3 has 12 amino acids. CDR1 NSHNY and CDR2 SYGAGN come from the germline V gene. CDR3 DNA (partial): TGTGCCAGCAGTGAGGACTGGAGGGAACAGTAC. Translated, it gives CASSEDWREQY. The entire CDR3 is CASSEDWREQYF.

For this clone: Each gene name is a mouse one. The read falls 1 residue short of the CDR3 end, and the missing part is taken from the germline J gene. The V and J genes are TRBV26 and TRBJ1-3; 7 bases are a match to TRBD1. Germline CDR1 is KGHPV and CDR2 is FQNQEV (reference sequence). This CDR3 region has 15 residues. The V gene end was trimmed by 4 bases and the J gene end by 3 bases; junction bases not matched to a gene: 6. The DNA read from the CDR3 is TGTGCCAGCAGTCGTTTGACAGGGAGTGGAAATACGCTCTAT. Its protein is CASSRLTGSGNTLY. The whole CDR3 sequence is CASSRLTGSGNTLYF. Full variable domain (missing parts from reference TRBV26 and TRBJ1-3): NSKVIQTPRYLVKGQGQKAKMRCIPEKGHPVVFWYQQNKNNEFKFLINFQNQEVLQQIDMTEKRFSAECPSNSPCSLEIQSSEAGDSALYLCASSRLTGSGNTLYFGEGSRLIVV.

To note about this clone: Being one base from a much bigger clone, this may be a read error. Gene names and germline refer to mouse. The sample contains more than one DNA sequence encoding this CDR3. The chain's CDR3 is CASSPGQGNSDYTF. The sequenced CDR3 bases are TGTGCCAGCAGTCCGGGACAAGGGAACTCCGACTACACC. The J gene is TRBJ1-2, the V gene TRBV13-3; D is possibly TRBD1 (6 bases). The read is 1 residue too short to cover the CDR3 end, so that end is filled in from the germline J gene. V dropped 4 bases and J dropped 2 bases, with 12 bases sitting between them. CDR1 is NNHDY, CDR2 SYVADS, per germline. The CDR3 length is 14 residues.

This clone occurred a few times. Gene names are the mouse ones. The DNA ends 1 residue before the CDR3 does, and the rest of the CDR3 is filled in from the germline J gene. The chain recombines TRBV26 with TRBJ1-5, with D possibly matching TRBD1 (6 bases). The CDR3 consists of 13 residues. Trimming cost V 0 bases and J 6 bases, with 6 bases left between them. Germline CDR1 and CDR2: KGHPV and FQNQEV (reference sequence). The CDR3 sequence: CASSLSDSQAPLF. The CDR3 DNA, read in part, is TGTGCCAGCAGTCTGTCGGACAGCCAGGCTCCGCTT.

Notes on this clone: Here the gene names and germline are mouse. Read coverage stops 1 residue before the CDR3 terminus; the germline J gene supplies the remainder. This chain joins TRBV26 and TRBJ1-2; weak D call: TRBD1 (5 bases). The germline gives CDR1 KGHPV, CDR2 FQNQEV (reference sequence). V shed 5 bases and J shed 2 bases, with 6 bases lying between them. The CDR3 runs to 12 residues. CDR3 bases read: TGTGCCAGCAGTGCAGGGAACTCCGACTACACC. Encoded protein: CASSAGNSDYT. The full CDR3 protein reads CASSAGNSDYTF.

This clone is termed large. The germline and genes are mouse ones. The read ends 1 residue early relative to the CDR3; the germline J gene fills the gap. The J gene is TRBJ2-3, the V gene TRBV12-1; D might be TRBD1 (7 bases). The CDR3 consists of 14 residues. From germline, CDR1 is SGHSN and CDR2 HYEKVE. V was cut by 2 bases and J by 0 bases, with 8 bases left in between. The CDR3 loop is CASSQGASAETLYF. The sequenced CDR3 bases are TGTGCCAGCTCTCAGGGGGCTAGTGCAGAAACGCTGTAT.

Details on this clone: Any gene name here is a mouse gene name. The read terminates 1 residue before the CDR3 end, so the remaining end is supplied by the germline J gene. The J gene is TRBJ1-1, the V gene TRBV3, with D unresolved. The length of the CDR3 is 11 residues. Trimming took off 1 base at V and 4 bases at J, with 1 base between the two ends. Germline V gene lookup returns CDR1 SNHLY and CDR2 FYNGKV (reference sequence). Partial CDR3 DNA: TGTGCCAGCAGCTTAGTCACAGAAGTCTTC. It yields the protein CASSLVTEVF. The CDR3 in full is CASSLVTEVFF.

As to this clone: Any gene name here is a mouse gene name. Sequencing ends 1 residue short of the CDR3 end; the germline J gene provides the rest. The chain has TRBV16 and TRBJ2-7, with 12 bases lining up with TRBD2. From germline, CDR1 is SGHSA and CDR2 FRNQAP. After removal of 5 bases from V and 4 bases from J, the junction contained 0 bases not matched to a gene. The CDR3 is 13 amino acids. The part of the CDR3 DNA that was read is TGTGCAAGCAGCGGACTGGGGGGGTATGAACAGTAC. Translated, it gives CASSGLGGYEQY. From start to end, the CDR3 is CASSGLGGYEQYF.

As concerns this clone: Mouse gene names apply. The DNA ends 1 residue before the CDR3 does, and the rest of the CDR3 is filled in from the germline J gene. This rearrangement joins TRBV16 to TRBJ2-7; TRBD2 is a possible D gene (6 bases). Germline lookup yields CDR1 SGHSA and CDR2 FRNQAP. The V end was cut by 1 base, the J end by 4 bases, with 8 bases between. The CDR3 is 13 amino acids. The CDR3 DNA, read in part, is TGTGCAAGCAGCTTAGGCGGGGGGTATGAACAGTAC. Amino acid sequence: CASSLGGGYEQY. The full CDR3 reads CASSLGGGYEQYF.

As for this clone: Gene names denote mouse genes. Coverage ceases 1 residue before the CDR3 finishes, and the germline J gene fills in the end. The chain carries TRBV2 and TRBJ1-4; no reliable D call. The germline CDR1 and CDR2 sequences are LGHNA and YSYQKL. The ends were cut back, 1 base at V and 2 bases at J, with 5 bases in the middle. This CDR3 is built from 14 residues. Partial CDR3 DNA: TGTGCCAGCAGCCAAGTCACCTCCAACGAAAGATTATTT. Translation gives CASSQVTSNERLF. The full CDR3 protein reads CASSQVTSNERLFF.

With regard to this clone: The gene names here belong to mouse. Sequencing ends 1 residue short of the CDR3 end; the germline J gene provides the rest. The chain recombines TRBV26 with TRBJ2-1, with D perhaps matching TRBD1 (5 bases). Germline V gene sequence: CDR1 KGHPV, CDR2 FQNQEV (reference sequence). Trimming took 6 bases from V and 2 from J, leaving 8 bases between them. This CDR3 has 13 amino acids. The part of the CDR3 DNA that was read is TGTGCCAGCAGACCGACAGACTATGCTGAGCAGTTC. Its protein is CASRPTDYAEQF. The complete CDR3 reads CASRPTDYAEQFF.

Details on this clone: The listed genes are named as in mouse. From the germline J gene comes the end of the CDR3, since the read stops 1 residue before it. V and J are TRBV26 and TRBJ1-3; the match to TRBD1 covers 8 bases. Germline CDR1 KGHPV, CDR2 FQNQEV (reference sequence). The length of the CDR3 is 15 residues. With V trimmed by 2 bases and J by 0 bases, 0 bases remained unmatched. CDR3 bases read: TGTGCCAGCAGTCTGACAGGGGGTTCTGGAAATACGCTCTAT. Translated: CASSLTGGSGNTLY. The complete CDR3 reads CASSLTGGSGNTLYF.

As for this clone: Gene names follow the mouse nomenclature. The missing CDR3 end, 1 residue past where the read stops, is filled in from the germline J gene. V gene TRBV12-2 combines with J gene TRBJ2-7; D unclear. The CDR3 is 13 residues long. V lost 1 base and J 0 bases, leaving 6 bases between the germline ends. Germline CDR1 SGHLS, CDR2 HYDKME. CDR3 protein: CASSLPSSYEQYF. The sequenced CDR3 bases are TGTGCCAGCTCTCTGCCGAGCTCCTATGAACAGTAC.

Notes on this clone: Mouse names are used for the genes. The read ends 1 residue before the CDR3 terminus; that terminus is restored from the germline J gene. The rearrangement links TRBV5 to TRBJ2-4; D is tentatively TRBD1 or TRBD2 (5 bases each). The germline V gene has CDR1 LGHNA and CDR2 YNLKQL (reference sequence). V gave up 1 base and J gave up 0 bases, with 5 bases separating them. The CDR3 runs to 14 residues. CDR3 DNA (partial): TGTGCCAGCAGCCAAGGGGACAGTCAAAACACCTTGTAC. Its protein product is CASSQGDSQNTLY. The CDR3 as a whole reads CASSQGDSQNTLYF.

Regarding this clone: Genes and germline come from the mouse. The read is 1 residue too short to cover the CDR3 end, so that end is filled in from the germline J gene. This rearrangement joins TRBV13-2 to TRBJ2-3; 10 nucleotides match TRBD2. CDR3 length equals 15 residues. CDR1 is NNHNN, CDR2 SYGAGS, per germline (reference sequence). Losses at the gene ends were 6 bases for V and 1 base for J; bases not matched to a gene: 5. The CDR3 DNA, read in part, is TGTGCCAGCGACTGGGGGGGGCGCGGTGCAGAAACGCTGTAT. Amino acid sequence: CASDWGGRGAETLY. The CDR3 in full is CASDWGGRGAETLYF.

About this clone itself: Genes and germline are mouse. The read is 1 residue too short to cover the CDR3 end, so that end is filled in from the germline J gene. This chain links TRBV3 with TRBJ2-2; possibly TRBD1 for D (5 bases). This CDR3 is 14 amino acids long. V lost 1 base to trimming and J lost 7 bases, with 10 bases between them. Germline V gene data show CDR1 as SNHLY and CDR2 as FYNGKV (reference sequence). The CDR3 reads CASSLDGRGGQLYF. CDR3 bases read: TGTGCCAGCAGCTTAGACGGGAGGGGCGGGCAGCTCTAC.

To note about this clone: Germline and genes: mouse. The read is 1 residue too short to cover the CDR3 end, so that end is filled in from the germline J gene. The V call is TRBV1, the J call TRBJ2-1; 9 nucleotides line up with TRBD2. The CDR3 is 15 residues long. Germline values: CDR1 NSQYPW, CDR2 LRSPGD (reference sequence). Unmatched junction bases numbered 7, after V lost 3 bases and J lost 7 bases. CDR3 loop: CTCSASRWGGAEQFF. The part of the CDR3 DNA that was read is TGCACCTGCAGTGCTTCGCGCTGGGGGGGAGCTGAGCAGTTC.

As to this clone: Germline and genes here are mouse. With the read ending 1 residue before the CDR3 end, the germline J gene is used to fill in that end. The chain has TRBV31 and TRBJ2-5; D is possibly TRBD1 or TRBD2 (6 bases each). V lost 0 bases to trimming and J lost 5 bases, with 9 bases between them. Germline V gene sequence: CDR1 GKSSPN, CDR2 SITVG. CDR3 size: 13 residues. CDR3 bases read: TGTGCCTGGAGTCTAGGGGGGTTAGACACCCAGTAC. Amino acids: CAWSLGGLDTQY. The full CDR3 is CAWSLGGLDTQYF.

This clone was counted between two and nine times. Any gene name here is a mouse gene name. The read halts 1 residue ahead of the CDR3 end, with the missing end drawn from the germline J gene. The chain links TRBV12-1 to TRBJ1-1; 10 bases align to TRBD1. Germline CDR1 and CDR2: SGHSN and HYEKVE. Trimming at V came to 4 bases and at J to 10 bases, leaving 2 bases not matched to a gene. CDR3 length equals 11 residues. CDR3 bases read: TGTGCCAGCTCCCGGACAGGGGGAGTCTTC. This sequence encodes CASSRTGGVF. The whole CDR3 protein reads CASSRTGGVFF. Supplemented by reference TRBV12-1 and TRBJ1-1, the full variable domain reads DSGVVQSPRHIIKEKGGRSVLTCIPISGHSNVVWYQQTLGKELKFLIQHYEKVERDKGFLPSRFSVQQFDDYHSEMNMSALELEDSAMYFCASSRTGGVFFGKGTRLTVV.

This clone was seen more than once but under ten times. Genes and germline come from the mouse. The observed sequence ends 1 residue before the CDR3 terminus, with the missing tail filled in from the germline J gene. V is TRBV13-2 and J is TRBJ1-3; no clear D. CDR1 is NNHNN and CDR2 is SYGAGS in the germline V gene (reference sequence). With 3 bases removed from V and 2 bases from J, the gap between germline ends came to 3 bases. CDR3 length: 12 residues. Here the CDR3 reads CASGGPGNTLYF. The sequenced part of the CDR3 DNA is TGTGCCAGCGGTGGGCCTGGAAATACGCTCTAT.

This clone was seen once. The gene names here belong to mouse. The CDR3: CASSQEEGANNSPLYF. The sequenced part of the CDR3 DNA is TGTGCCAGCAGCCAAGAGGAGGGGGCCAATAATTCGCCCCTCTAC. This chain links TRBV5 with TRBJ1-6; 7 bases align to TRBD1. The read finishes 1 residue shy of the CDR3 end, and the germline J gene is used to complete it. TRBJ1-6 is annotated as an ORF whose role is uncertain. The V and J ends lost 0 bases and 5 bases, in that order; junction bases with no gene match: 4. The CDR3 contains 16 residues. Germline CDR1 LGHNA, CDR2 YNLKQL (reference sequence).

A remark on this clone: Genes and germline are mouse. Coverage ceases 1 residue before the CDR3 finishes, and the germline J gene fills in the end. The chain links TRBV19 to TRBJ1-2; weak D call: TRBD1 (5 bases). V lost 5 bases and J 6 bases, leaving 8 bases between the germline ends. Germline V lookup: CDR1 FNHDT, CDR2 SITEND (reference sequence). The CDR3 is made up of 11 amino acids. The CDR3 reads CASRGGADYTF. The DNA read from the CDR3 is TGTGCCAGCAGGGGGGGGGCCGACTACACC.

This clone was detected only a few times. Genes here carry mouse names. The sequenced CDR3 bases are TGTGCCAGCAGCCCGGGACAGGAAGTCTTC. It is translated as CASSPGQEVF. The CDR3 in full is CASSPGQEVFF. This chain connects TRBV2 to TRBJ1-1, with 7 bases identical to TRBD1. Read sequence stops 1 residue before the CDR3 end, and the germline J gene provides the missing end. Germline V gives CDR1 LGHNA, CDR2 YSYQKL. Trimming cost V 4 bases and J 8 bases; bases outside gene matches: 1. The CDR3 extends over 11 amino acids.

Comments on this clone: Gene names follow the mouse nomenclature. Partial CDR3 DNA: TGTGCCAGCAGCTTCTTGGGGGAGCAAGACACCCAGTAC. Its protein product is CASSFLGEQDTQY. In full, the CDR3 is CASSFLGEQDTQYF. This chain connects TRBV4 to TRBJ2-5; a possible D gene is TRBD2 (6 bases). The observed sequence ends 1 residue before the CDR3 terminus, with the missing tail filled in from the germline J gene. The CDR3 covers 14 residues. The germline V gene has CDR1 LGHDT and CDR2 YNNKQL (reference sequence). Trimming cost V 4 bases and J 3 bases, with 11 bases left between them.

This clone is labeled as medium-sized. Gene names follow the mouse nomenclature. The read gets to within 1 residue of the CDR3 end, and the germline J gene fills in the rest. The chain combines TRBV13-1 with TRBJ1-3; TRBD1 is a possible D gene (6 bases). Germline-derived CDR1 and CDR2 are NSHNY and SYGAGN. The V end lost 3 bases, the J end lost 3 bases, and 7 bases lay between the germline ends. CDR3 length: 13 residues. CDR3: CASSAGVGNTLYF. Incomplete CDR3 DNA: TGTGCCAGCAGTGCAGGGGTTGGAAATACGCTCTAT.